This T cell receptor beta chain was identified in a study of blood T cell repertoires in COVID-19. Looked up from germline, CDR1 is MNHEY and CDR2 is SVGAGI. The CDR3 contains 15 residues. V lost 8 bases and J lost 1, with 12 bases in between. Libraries were prepared by immunoSEQ multiplex PCR; TCRdb keeps only in-frame clonotypes and omits some of them. The sample carries roughly 380,000 clones, around 84% recorded once. The clonotype comes from a woman between 18 and 29 years old with acute or convalescent COVID-19. The sequencing input was peripheral blood. The rearrangement uses TRBV6-5 and TRBJ2-6; a weak D match, TRBD1 (7 bases). The CDR3 DNA sequence: TGTGCCAGCCTTGCAGGGGGGTCTGGGGCCAACGTCCTGACTTTC. This translates into CASLAGGSGANVLTF.